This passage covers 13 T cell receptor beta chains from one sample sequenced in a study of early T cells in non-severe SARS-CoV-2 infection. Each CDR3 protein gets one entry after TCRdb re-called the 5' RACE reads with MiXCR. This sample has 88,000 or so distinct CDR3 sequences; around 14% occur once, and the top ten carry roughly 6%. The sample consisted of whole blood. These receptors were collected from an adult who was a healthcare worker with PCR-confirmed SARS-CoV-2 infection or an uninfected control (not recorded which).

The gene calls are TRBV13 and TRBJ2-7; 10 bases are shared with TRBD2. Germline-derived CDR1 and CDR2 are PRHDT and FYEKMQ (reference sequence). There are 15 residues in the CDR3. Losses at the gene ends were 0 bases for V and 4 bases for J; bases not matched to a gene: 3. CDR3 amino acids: CASSLGASGSYEQYF. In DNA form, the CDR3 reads TGTGCCAGCAGCTTAGGGGCTAGCGGGAGTTACGAGCAGTACTTC.

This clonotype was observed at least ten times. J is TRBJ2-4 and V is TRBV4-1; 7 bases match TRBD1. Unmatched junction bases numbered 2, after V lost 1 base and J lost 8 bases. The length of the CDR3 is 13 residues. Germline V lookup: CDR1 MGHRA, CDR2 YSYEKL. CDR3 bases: TGCGCCAGCAGCCAAGCCCAGGGGGACATTCAGTACTTC. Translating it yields CASSQAQGDIQYF.

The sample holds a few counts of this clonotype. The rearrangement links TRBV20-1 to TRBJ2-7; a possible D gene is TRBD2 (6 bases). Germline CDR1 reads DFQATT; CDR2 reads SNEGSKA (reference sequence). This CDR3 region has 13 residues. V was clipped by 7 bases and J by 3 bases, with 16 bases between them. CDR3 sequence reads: CSVRTSNLYEQYF. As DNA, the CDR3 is TGCAGTGTACGAACTAGCAACCTCTACGAGCAGTACTTC.

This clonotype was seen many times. DNA for the CDR3: TGTGCCAGCAGCTTATTGGGGGGAGCCACAGATACGCAGTATTTT. Translating gives CASSLLGGATDTQYF. The V and J genes are TRBV7-2 and TRBJ2-3; tentative D call: TRBD2 (6 bases). This CDR3 spans 15 amino acids. The V and J ends lost 2 bases and 2 bases respectively, with 11 bases between them. The V gene's germline CDR1 is SGHTA and CDR2 FQGNSA.

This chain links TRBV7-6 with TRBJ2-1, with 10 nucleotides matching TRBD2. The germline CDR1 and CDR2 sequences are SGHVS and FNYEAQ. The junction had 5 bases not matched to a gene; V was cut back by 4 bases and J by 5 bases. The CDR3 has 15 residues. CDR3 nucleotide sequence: TGTGCCAGCAGCTACGGGACTAGCGTCAACAATGAGCAGTTCTTC. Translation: CASSYGTSVNNEQFF. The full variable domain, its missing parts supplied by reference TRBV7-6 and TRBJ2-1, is GAGVSQSPRYKVTKRGQDVALRCDPISGHVSLYWYRQALGQGPEFLTYFNYEAQQDKSGLPNDRFSAERPEGSISTLTIQRTEQRDSAMYRCASSYGTSVNNEQFFGPGTRLTVL.

This CDR3 reads CASTRTDQETQYF. CDR3 coding DNA: TGTGCCAGCACTCGGACAGACCAAGAGACCCAGTACTTC. The chain employs TRBV2 and TRBJ2-5; tentatively, D is TRBD1 (6 bases). The germline CDR1 and CDR2 sequences are SNHLY and FYNNEI. The CDR3 covers 13 residues. The germline V and J ends were trimmed by 7 bases and 0 bases, with 9 bases remaining between them.

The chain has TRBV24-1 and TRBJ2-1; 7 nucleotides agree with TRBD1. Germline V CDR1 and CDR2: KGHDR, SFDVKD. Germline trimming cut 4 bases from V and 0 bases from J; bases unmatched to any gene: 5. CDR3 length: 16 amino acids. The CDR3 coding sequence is TGTGCCACCAGTGACTGGGACAGCCCCTCCTACAATGAGCAGTTCTTC. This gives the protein CATSDWDSPSYNEQFF.

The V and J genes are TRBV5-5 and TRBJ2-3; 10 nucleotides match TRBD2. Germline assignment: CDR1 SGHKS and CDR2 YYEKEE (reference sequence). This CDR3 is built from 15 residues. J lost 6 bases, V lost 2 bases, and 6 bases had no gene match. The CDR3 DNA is TGTGCCAGCAGCTTAAGCGGGAGGGCCGGGGATACGCAGTATTTT. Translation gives CASSLSGRAGDTQYF. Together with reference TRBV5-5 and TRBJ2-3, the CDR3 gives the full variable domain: DAGVTQSPTHLIKTRGQQVTLRCSPISGHKSVSWYQQVLGQGPQFIFQYYEKEERGRGNFPDRFSARQFPNYSSELNVNALLLGDSALYLCASSLSGRAGDTQYFGPGTRLTVL.

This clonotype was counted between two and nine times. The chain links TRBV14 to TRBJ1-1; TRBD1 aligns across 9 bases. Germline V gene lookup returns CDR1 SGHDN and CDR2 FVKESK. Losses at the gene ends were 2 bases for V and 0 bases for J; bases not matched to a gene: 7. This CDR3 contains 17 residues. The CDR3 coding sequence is TGTGCCAGCAGCCAACTTACAGGGGGCCGCATGAACACTGAAGCTTTCTTT. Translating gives CASSQLTGGRMNTEAFF. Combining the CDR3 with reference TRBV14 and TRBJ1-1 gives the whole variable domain EAGVTQFPSHSVIEKGQTVTLRCDPISGHDNLYWYRRVMGKEIKFLLHFVKESKQDESGMPNNRFLAERTGGTYSTLKVQPAELEDSGVYFCASSQLTGGRMNTEAFFGQGTRLTVV.

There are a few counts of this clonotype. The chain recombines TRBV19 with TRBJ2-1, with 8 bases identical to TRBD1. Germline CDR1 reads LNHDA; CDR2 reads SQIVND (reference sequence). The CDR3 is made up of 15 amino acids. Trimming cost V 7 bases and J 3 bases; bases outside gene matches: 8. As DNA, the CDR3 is TGTGCCAGTATCCCTACAGGGGGGTTCTACAATGAGCAGTTCTTC. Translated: CASIPTGGFYNEQFF.

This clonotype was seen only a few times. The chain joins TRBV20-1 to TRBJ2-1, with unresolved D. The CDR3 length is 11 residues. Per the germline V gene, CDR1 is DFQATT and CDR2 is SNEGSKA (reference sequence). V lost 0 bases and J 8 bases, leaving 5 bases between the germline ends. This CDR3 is CSARDAHEQFF. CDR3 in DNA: TGCAGTGCTAGAGATGCACATGAGCAGTTCTTC.

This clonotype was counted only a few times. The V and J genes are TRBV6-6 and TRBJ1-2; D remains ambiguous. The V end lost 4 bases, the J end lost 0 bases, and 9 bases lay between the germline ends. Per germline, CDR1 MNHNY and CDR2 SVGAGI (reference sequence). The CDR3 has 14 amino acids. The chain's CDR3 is CASSSDRTNYGYTF. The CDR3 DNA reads TGTGCCAGCAGTTCAGACCGTACTAACTATGGCTACACCTTC.

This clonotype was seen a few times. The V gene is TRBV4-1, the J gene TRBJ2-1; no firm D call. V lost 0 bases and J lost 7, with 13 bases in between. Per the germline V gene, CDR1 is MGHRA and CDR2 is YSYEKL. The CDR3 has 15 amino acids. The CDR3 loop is CASSQDEGALNEQFF. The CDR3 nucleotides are TGCGCCAGCAGCCAAGATGAAGGAGCCCTTAATGAGCAGTTCTTC.